These T cell receptor beta chains were read from a single sample in a study of control samples from healthy donors and cancer patients. Only in-frame clones appear in the TCRdb table, and some are missing; sequencing was by immunoSEQ multiplex PCR. The repertoire holds about 95,000 clones, with just under 85% as singletons. Sequenced: blood. These TCRs come from a man under 40 in good health. Both conserved end residues are trimmed from each CDR3. Each record gives: V gene, CDR3 length, CDR3 protein.

>TRBV7-9|12
ASSLWRTEGTQY
>TRBV19|13
ASSTQSGGGTEAF
>TRBV7-9|13
ASSSGGPSYNEQF
>TRBV6-5|13
ASSRRGGADTEAF
>TRBV6-5|12
ASSYSSRSYGYT
>TRBV5-1|11
ARSLGQGDTIY
>TRBV5-1|13
ASSLAGASTDTQY
>TRBV5-1|13
ASSSTDSGANVLT
>TRBV21-1|14
ASIKGPPTRDQPQH
>TRBV15|12
ATTPGGHDEKLF
>TRBV10-2|9
ASSESYEQY
>TRBV7-9|12
ASSILQGGTEAF
>TRBV5-1|11
ASSGTGVEKLF
>TRBV5-4|14
ASSEGGGRITGELF
>TRBV11-3|14
ASSLAGGPFTGELF
>TRBV6-1|11
ASADAFTGELF
>TRBV10-3|14
AISEVTEGSGNTIY
>TRBV10-3|13
ATLYPGQGANEQY
>TRBV18|13
ASSPLAGVYNEQF
>TRBV5-1|12
ASSGTVPNTEAF
>TRBV29-1|12
SVQKQGSNYEQY
>TRBV28|13
ASSSIEASNEKLF
>TRBV19|12
ASSIRDSNQPQH
>TRBV19|11
ASTGQGGEKLF
>TRBV11-1|11
ASSQRLRETQY
>TRBV12-5|16
ASGLVLRGDPTNYGYT
>TRBV11-2|12
ASSLSPGINEQF
>TRBV5-6|13
ASSLAPTENTEAF
>TRBV11-2|13
ASSAPQGRSTEQF
>TRBV6-5|12
ASSRQGGTGELF
>TRBV10-3|12
ATSASSYNSPLH
>TRBV7-8|12
ASSLLRGGDEQF
>TRBV6-6|13
ATRPPRGSKNEQY
>TRBV19|13
ASSIRGQGFNEQY
>TRBV10-1|12
ASSRQGSGGELF
>TRBV9|17
ASSRSGTSGGMGTDTQY
>TRBV18|11
ASSPLRDQPQH
>TRBV5-6|11
ASSYTRESPLH
>TRBV6-5|12
ASSNRGQRYEQY
>TRBV19|12
ASSMNSANYGYT
>TRBV18|11
ASSPPIQTEQY
>TRBV10-2|12
ASSESWGNEKLF
>TRBV25-1|11
ASSESGRGEAF
>TRBV28|14
ASSRRQGLLTGELF
>TRBV9|11
ASSHWGKNGYT
>TRBV5-6|13
ASSLGGGWGTEAF
>TRBV16|14
ASSQRRPGNTGELF
>TRBV6-5|13
ASSYSREMGTEAF
>TRBV12-3/TRBV12-4|10
ASSLAHQPQH
>TRBV19|10
ASIMTGGEAF
>TRBV7-3|13
ASSLLGSGNSPLH
>TRBV6-4|11
ASSKDRGETQY
>TRBV30|10
AWSAPPHEQY